This TCR beta chain was obtained from a study of CD8+CD57+ T cells in acquired aplastic anemia (dated by TCRdb to 2016 to 2019). Study-level background: A mean of about 3.2 ug of DNA, ranging from roughly 0.2 to 27.4 ug, was extracted from sorted CD4+ and CD8+ cells. CD8+CD57+ expansion was defined as a frequency above the mean frequency observed in healthy subjects.

From the germline V gene, CDR1 is SGHRS and CDR2 is YFSETQ. Counted from cysteine to phenylalanine, this CDR3 has 14 amino acids. Just the 42-base CDR3 DNA is kept, in frame starting at base 1. The patients picked for sequencing were ones in whom flow cytometry had shown an expansion of CD8+CD57+ cells. Severe acquired aplastic anemia was diagnosed in all patients according to International Study of Aplastic Anemia and Agranulocytosis and Camitta criteria. No therapy had been received by the patients at the time of blood sampling. In the study, sorted CD4+ and CD8+ blood T cells from patients with severe aplastic anemia and from healthy subjects underwent deep sequencing of TCR repertoires. Patients were enrolled under clinicaltrials.gov protocols 00001620, 01623167, 00001397, 00071045, 00081523 and 00961064 in the USA. Ficoll-Paque density gradient centrifugation was used to isolate peripheral blood mononuclear cells. Before DNA extraction, CD4+ and CD8+ T cells were sorted with FACS or magnetic beads.

Profiling of TCR beta VDJ combinations and CDR3 sequences used genomic DNA as the template. An Illumina HiSeq 2000 was the platform used for TCR repertoire sequencing. As for the original processing: TRBV/TRBJ rearrangement plots, CDR3 size and DJ length profiles, and Simpson's diversity index were used to assess repertoires. The immunodominant clone was defined as the most abundant DNA sequence in deep sequencing data. CDR3 amino acid sequences were screened for sharing across subjects and were compared with published repertoires and the VDJdb database. Starting from the raw public reads, TCRdb applied fastp trimming at Q25, assembled clones with MiXCR and retained in-frame beta chains. Rows with a matching CDR3 protein are joined into one entry that keeps the most common DNA and genes. V and J calls and clone size were set by TCRdb, not the authors. The sample contains over 250,000 distinct CDR3 sequences, roughly 59% of them found a single time. Of the sample, 1% to 1.5% falls within the top ten clones.

Study-level results and caveats: Patients and healthy controls showed no significant difference in CD8+ Simpson's diversity (P=0.060). Although 25 to 30 CD8+ CDR3 sequences were shared by patients and controls, these sequences appeared highly expressed in patients and within the immunodominant clones of patients.

Note on this clonotype: The antigen this receptor binds is unknown. One end of the junction does not line up with germline, which may come from a read error.

The chain was built from TRBV5-1 and TRBJ2-1, and possibly TRBD1, on 6 matching bases. Sequences were obtained from sorted CD4+, CD8+, or CD8+CD57+ T cells (not recorded which) from PBMCs. The TCR originated in a human donor with aplastic anemia. The CDR3 sequence is CASNDQGTYNEQFF. In nucleotides, the sequence is TGTGCCAGTAACGATCAGGGGACCTACAATGAGCAGTTCTTC.